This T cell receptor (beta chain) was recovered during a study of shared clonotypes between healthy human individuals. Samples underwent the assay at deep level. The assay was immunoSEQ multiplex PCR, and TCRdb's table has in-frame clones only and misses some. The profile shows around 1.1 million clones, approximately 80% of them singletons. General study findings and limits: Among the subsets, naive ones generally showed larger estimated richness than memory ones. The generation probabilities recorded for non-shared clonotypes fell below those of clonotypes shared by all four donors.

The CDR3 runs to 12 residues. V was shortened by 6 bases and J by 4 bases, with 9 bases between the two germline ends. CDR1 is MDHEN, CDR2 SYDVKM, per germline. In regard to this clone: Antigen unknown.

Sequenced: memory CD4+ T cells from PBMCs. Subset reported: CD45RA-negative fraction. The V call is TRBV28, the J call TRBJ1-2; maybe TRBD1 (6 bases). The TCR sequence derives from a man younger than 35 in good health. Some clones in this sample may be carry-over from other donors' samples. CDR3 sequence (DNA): TGTGCCAGCAGCAAACAGGGCTATGGCTACACCTTC. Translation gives CASSKQGYGYTF.